This T cell receptor beta chain was captured by sequencing in a study of T-cell reconstitution after alpha-beta-depleted transplantation in children. Germline V gives CDR1 SGHRS, CDR2 YFSETQ. V shed 0 bases and J shed 5 bases, with 8 bases lying between them. CDR3 length equals 13 residues. This sample's TCRbeta library carried unique molecular identifier barcodes. MiXCR, applied by TCRdb to the PCR reads, yields one record per CDR3 protein. This sample has about 300,000 distinct CDR3 sequences; roughly a tenth occur once, and the top ten carry approximately 7%. The sample holds many counts of this clonotype.

The specimen was PBMCs, collected before TCRalphabeta/CD19-depleted stem cell transplant. This receptor was identified in a boy under two years old with acute myeloid leukemia, due to receive a stem cell transplant. The rearrangement joins TRBV5-1 to TRBJ1-1, with a possible D match to TRBD1 (6 bases). CDR3 sequence: CASSLEQGTEAFF. In nucleotides, the CDR3 is TGCGCCAGCAGCTTGGAGCAGGGGACTGAAGCTTTCTTT.